Listed below are T cell receptor beta chains from one sample, sequenced in a study of metastatic and nonmetastatic thyroid tumors. TCRdb recomputed clones from the PCR reads via MiXCR. This table has about 15,000 clones, 3.7% appearing once. Sequenced material: tumor tissue. The receptors stem from a female donor with papillary thyroid cancer or a benign thyroid nodule (not recorded which). Some clones in this sample may be carry-over from other donors' samples. The CDR3 runs from the conserved cysteine through the conserved F or W. A D gene is named only where the DNA matches it firmly. Rows may omit the clone size; those that give it use once, few, many or a size class.

cdr3_aa	cdr3_nt	v_call	j_call	clone_size	d_call
CASSEAGTVTDTQYF	TGTGCCAGCAGTGAAGCTGGCACCGTCACAGATACGCAGTATTTT	TRBV2	TRBJ2-3	NA	NA
CASSILLGDGTEAFF	TGTGCCAGTAGTATACTATTAGGTGACGGCACTGAAGCTTTCTTT	TRBV19	TRBJ1-1	medium-sized	NA
CASSLRTGSRYTEAFF	TGTGCCAGCAGTTTAAGGACAGGGAGTCGGTACACTGAAGCTTTCTTT	TRBV27	TRBJ1-1	NA	TRBD1
CASSSGPTSGRGGSDTQYF	TGTGCCAGCAGTTCTGGACCTACGAGCGGGAGAGGTGGGTCAGATACGCAGTATTTT	TRBV27	TRBJ2-3	medium-sized	TRBD2
CASSYSSGAYTDTQYF	TGTGCCAGCAGTTACTCGTCGGGGGCTTACACAGATACGCAGTATTTT	TRBV28	TRBJ2-3	few	NA
CASSSRMSVDEQFF	TGTGCCAGCAGTTCCCGAATGTCGGTGGATGAGCAGTTCTTC	TRBV6-2/TRBV6-3	TRBJ2-1	few	NA
CASSQEGTEVYYGYTF	TGCGCCAGCAGCCAAGAAGGCACCGAAGTCTACTATGGCTACACCTTC	TRBV4-1	TRBJ1-2	NA	NA
CASRTGQGNEQCF	TGTGCCAGCAGGACTGGACAGGGAAATGAGCAGTGCTTC	TRBV12-3/TRBV12-4	TRBJ2-1	NA	TRBD1
CASSLDYEQYF	TGTGCCAGCAGCTTAGACTACGAGCAGTACTTC	TRBV7-9	TRBJ2-7	few	NA
CASSYSRTGTDTQYF	TGTGCCAGCAGTTACTCGAGGACGGGCACAGATACGCAGTATTTT	TRBV6-2/TRBV6-3	TRBJ2-3	few	NA
CASSQGGGYTF	TGTGCCAGCAGCCAAGGCGGCGGCTACACCTTC	TRBV4-2	TRBJ1-2	few	NA
CASSIELANTEAFF	TGTGCCAGCAGTATAGAGCTGGCGAACACTGAAGCTTTCTTT	TRBV27	TRBJ1-1	many	NA
CASRLEYNSPLHF	TGTGCCTCCCGTTTGGAATATAATTCACCCCTCCACTTT	TRBV30	TRBJ1-6	few	NA
CASSQALARGAETDTQYF	TGTGCCAGCAGCCAAGCCCTGGCCCGGGGGGCGGAAACAGATACGCAGTATTTT	TRBV4-2	TRBJ2-3	few	NA
CASSHQDSPHYGYTF	TGTGCCAGCAGTCACCAGGACAGTCCTCACTATGGCTACACCTTC	TRBV6-5	TRBJ1-2	NA	NA
CASSTWAGTEAFF	TGTGCCAGCAGCACGTGGGCAGGGACTGAAGCTTTCTTT	TRBV14	TRBJ1-1	NA	NA
CATSNRGEGNTIYF	TGTGCCACCAGTAATCGGGGCGAGGGAAACACCATATATTTT	TRBV15	TRBJ1-3	NA	NA
CASSISRGLAGDAADTQYF	TGTGCCAGTAGTATAAGTAGAGGACTAGCGGGAGATGCTGCAGATACGCAGTATTTT	TRBV19	TRBJ2-3	NA	TRBD2
CASSAPSTDTQYF	TGTGCCAGCAGCGCCCCTAGCACAGATACGCAGTATTTT	TRBV27	TRBJ2-3	NA	NA
CASSFRGRMNTGELFF	TGTGCCAGCAGTTTCCGTGGGAGAATGAACACCGGGGAGCTGTTTTTT	TRBV28	TRBJ2-2	few	NA
CASSLGLEHEQFF	TGTGCTAGCAGCTTGGGTCTGGAGCATGAGCAGTTCTTC	TRBV7-7	TRBJ2-1	few	NA
CASSRGVNSYNSPLHF	TGTGCCAGCAGCAGGGGGGTAAACTCCTATAATTCACCCCTCCACTTT	TRBV6-4	TRBJ1-6	few	TRBD1
CSATRILSGNTIYF	TGCAGTGCCACACGAATCCTCTCTGGAAACACCATATATTTT	TRBV20-1	TRBJ1-3	few	NA
CASDDRDNQPQHF	TGTGCCAGCGATGACAGGGACAATCAGCCCCAGCATTTT	TRBV28	TRBJ1-5	NA	TRBD1
CASSLGDTTDTQYF	TGTGCCAGCAGCTTAGGAGACACCACAGATACGCAGTATTTT	TRBV7-8	TRBJ2-3	few	NA
CASSAQLAGYYNEQFF	TGTGCCAGCAGTGCACAACTAGCGGGTTACTACAATGAGCAGTTCTTC	TRBV12-3/TRBV12-4	TRBJ2-1	few	TRBD2
CASSRHLGTSLNNEQFF	TGTGCCAGCAGCCGTCATTTAGGGACTAGCCTTAACAATGAGCAGTTCTTC	TRBV27	TRBJ2-1	medium-sized	TRBD2
CASSPGQGWSDGYTF	TGCGCCAGCAGCCCTGGACAGGGGTGGTCGGATGGCTACACCTTC	TRBV5-1	TRBJ1-2	NA	TRBD1
CASCCGDRPSKFF	TGTGCCAGCTGCTGCGGGGACCGTCCCTCGAAGTTCTTC	TRBV12-3/TRBV12-4	TRBJ2-1	few	NA
CASSEPFLGPQHF	TGTGCCAGCAGTGAACCCTTCTTGGGGCCCCAGCATTTT	TRBV6-1	TRBJ1-5	NA	NA
CATSRGVGRTGRGGLYEQYF	TGTGCCACCAGCAGAGGGGTAGGTCGGACAGGCCGGGGGGGACTCTACGAGCAGTACTTC	TRBV15	TRBJ2-7	NA	NA
CASSLAQGTEQYF	TGTGCCAGCAGTTTAGCGCAAGGCACCGAGCAGTACTTC	TRBV12-3/TRBV12-4	TRBJ2-7	NA	NA
CASSLTATNNYGYTF	TGTGCCAGCAGTTTGACAGCCACTAATAACTATGGCTACACCTTC	TRBV6-2/TRBV6-3	TRBJ1-2	few	NA